Listed below are T cell receptor beta chains from one sample, sequenced in a study of blood T cell repertoires in COVID-19. Assay: immunoSEQ multiplex PCR; the TCRdb copy retains only in-frame clones and omits some. The data contain under 200,000 clones, 84% of them singletons. What was sequenced was peripheral blood. These receptors were obtained from a woman aged 80 or over with COVID-19, enrolled during active disease. Both conserved end residues are part of each CDR3. The order of the fields is V gene, clone size, J gene, D gene, CDR3 protein, CDR3 DNA. The D gene is left open where the match is weak. Only part of the rows carry a size: once, few, many, or a class if the clone is expanded.

TRBV28	-	TRBJ1-4	-	CASSPGSTNEKLFF	TGTGCCAGCAGTCCGGGTTCAACTAATGAAAAACTGTTTTTT
TRBV15	-	TRBJ1-6	-	CATSRDGARNSPLHF	TGTGCCACCAGCAGGGATGGGGCAAGGAATTCACCCCTCCACTTT
TRBV4-2	-	TRBJ2-3	TRBD2	CASSQDPSGTSTDTQYF	TGTGCCAGCAGCCAAGATCCCAGCGGGACTAGCACAGATACGCAGTATTTT
TRBV28	few	TRBJ1-5	-	CASGRGAGVGGSRQPQHF	TGTGCCAGCGGGCGGGGGGCAGGGGTTGGAGGTAGTCGGCAGCCCCAGCATTTT
TRBV7-8	-	TRBJ2-7	TRBD2	CASSLARSSGVTYEQYF	TGTGCCAGCAGCTTAGCTCGATCAAGCGGGGTTACCTACGAGCAGTACTTC
TRBV18	-	TRBJ1-2	-	CASSKAGADGYTF	TGTGCCAGCTCAAAGGCGGGGGCAGATGGCTACACCTTC
TRBV5-4	-	TRBJ2-5	TRBD1	CASSLVGQGVDQETQYF	TGTGCCAGCAGCTTGGTGGGACAGGGGGTGGACCAAGAGACCCAGTACTTC
TRBV9	few	TRBJ2-7	-	CASSVSKRLYEQYF	TGTGCCAGCAGCGTAAGTAAGCGACTCTACGAGCAGTACTTC
TRBV7-2	-	TRBJ1-6	-	CASSLRFGDYNSPLHF	TGTGCCAGCAGCTTAAGATTTGGAGACTATAATTCACCCCTCCACTTT
TRBV15	-	TRBJ2-7	-	CATSPRLGYEQYF	TGTGCCACCAGCCCCCGACTAGGCTACGAGCAGTACTTC
TRBV7-9	-	TRBJ1-2	-	CASSLAGGSNYGYTF	TGTGCCAGCAGCTTAGCCGGGGGTAGTAACTATGGCTACACCTTC
TRBV28	-	TRBJ1-3	-	CASSPLGAALLSGNTIYF	TGTGCCAGCAGCCCTTTAGGGGCTGCACTACTCTCTGGAAACACCATATATTTT
TRBV3-1/TRBV3-2	-	TRBJ2-7	TRBD1	CASSGRTGDTYEQYF	TGTGCCAGCAGCGGACGGACAGGGGACACCTACGAGCAGTACTTC
TRBV12-3/TRBV12-4	-	TRBJ2-3	-	CASTRGRAGTQYF	TGTGCCAGCACTAGGGGGAGGGCCGGTACGCAGTATTTT
TRBV7-3	-	TRBJ1-1	-	CASSPRGNTEAFF	TGTGCCAGCAGCCCCAGGGGTAACACTGAAGCTTTCTTT